The next 7 T cell receptor beta chains were all read from a single sample in a study of response to subunit inactivated influenza vaccine. TCRdb fed the RT-PCR reads into MiXCR, producing one record per CDR3 protein. This sample has about 480,000 distinct CDR3 sequences, with 9.5% to 12% found just once. The source was PBMCs from blood, collected roughly 45 days after vaccination. These receptors all come from a man aged 50-59 years who received an inactivated influenza vaccine.

V is TRBV20-1 and J is TRBJ2-7; D gene unclear. CDR3 length: 14 residues. Trimming pared 3 bases from V and 2 bases from J, leaving 14 bases between. Germline V gene lookup returns CDR1 DFQATT and CDR2 SNEGSKA (reference sequence). The CDR3 here is CSARPHVGAYEQYF. CDR3 coding DNA: TGCAGTGCTAGGCCCCACGTTGGAGCCTACGAGCAGTACTTC.

This clonotype was picked up a small number of times. This chain connects TRBV7-2 to TRBJ2-7; no definite D call. V gave up 4 bases and J gave up 0 bases, with 13 bases separating them. The germline V gene has CDR1 SGHTA and CDR2 FQGNSA. The CDR3 is made up of 15 amino acids. The CDR3 region is CASSYDGVSSYEQYF. CDR3 nucleotides: TGTGCCAGCAGCTATGACGGAGTCAGCTCCTACGAGCAGTACTTC.

This clonotype was seen only a few times. This chain links TRBV6-5 with TRBJ2-7; 11 bases line up with TRBD2. The CDR3 extends over 15 amino acids. The J segment lost 3 bases and the V segment lost 2 bases, leaving 3 bases of the junction unmatched. Germline CDR1 and CDR2: MNHEY and SVGAGI. The CDR3 region has the DNA TGTGCCAGCAGTTACGGGACTAGCGGAAACTACGAGCAGTACTTC. This gives the protein CASSYGTSGNYEQYF.

Comment on this clonotype: Since a much larger clone is just one base distant, this may be a read error. The CDR3 spells CASSLAGYTYEQYF. CDR3 DNA sequence: TGTGCCAGCAGCCTGGCGGGATATACCTACGAGCAGTACTTC. This chain connects TRBV7-9 to TRBJ2-7; D is perhaps TRBD2 (6 bases). Looked up from germline, CDR1 is SEHNR and CDR2 is FQNEAQ (reference sequence). This CDR3 is built from 14 residues. V was shortened by 5 bases and J by 2 bases, with 13 bases between the two germline ends.

This clonotype was seen more than once but under ten times. This chain uses TRBV5-5 with TRBJ2-1; the D is unclear. This CDR3 has 16 residues. The V end lost 5 bases, the J end lost 0 bases, and 15 bases lay between the germline ends. Germline-derived CDR1 and CDR2 are SGHKS and YYEKEE (reference sequence). CDR3 in amino acids: CASSPLWGGSYNEQFF. DNA for the CDR3: TGTGCCAGCAGTCCCCTTTGGGGTGGCTCCTACAATGAGCAGTTCTTC.

This clonotype was seen repeatedly, ten times or more. The V gene is TRBV5-1, the J gene TRBJ2-2; 11 bases are shared with TRBD2. J gave up 5 bases and V 4 bases, and 4 bases lay outside the gene matches. There are 15 residues in the CDR3. The germline CDR1 and CDR2 sequences are SGHRS and YFSETQ. CDR3 DNA sequence: TGCGCCAGCAGCGCGCCTAGCGGGGGGACCGGGGAGCTGTTTTTT. This sequence encodes CASSAPSGGTGELFF.

This clonotype was counted many times. This chain links TRBV29-1 with TRBJ1-5; TRBD1 is a possible D gene (5 bases). Germline CDR1 reads SQVTM; CDR2 reads ANQGSEA. Trimming removed 4 bases at V and 7 bases at J, with 11 bases between. This CDR3 spans 12 amino acids. CDR3 bases: TGCAGCGTTGCAGGGTCCGGGCAGCCCCAGCATTTT. Translation: CSVAGSGQPQHF.